The 14 T cell receptor beta chains below come from one sample, sequenced in a study of cytomegalovirus exposure and HLA in healthy donors. The PCR used 60 Vbeta and 13 Jbeta primers. Produced via immunoSEQ multiplex PCR; TCRdb's table is partial and in-frame only. The data contain 100,000 to 150,000 clones, about 80% of them singletons. The sample taken for sequencing was PBMCs. These TCRs come from a woman aged 40-49 years in good health and CMV-seronegative.

The chain employs TRBV5-5 and TRBJ2-7; TRBD1 is a possible D gene (5 bases). Germline CDR1 SGHKS, CDR2 YYEKEE (reference sequence). The ends were cut back, 2 bases at V and 7 bases at J, with 7 bases in the middle. This CDR3 has 11 residues. CDR3 bases: TGTGCCAGCAGCTTTAACAGGGAGCAGTACTTC. Its protein product is CASSFNREQYF. The full variable domain, in which reference TRBV5-5 and TRBJ2-7 provide the parts outside the CDR3, is DAGVTQSPTHLIKTRGQQVTLRCSPISGHKSVSWYQQVLGQGPQFIFQYYEKEERGRGNFPDRFSARQFPNYSSELNVNALLLGDSALYLCASSFNREQYFGPGTRLTVT.

This clone occurred once. V is TRBV6-5 and J is TRBJ1-5, with no clear D. Germline V lookup: CDR1 MNHEY, CDR2 SVGAGI. This CDR3 is built from 16 residues. V was trimmed by 4 bases and J by 0 bases, leaving 13 bases between them. The CDR3, as DNA: TGTGCCAGCAGTTCGAGTTACAGAAATAGCAATCAGCCCCAGCATTTT. Protein sequence: CASSSSYRNSNQPQHF.

The rearrangement joins TRBV5-1 to TRBJ1-1, with D possibly being TRBD1 (6 bases). V was clipped by 2 bases and J by 6 bases, with 8 bases between them. The CDR3 has 12 amino acids. Germline CDR1 SGHRS, CDR2 YFSETQ. The CDR3: CASSLTGSEAFF. The CDR3, as DNA: TGCGCCAGCAGCTTAACAGGGTCTGAAGCTTTCTTT.

In this sample, this clone turned up once. This sequence joins TRBV28 and TRBJ2-3, with 15 nucleotides matching TRBD2. The V gene's germline CDR1 is MDHEN and CDR2 SYDVKM. V lost 4 bases, J lost 5 bases, and 4 bases stayed unmatched. This CDR3 has 16 residues. The CDR3 DNA is TGTGCCAGCAGTTGGACTAGCGGGGGGGCCGAAGATACGCAGTATTTT. This codes for CASSWTSGGAEDTQYF.

The chain uses TRBV9 and TRBJ1-2; a weak D match, TRBD1 (5 bases). The CDR3 totals 16 residues. The germline CDR1 and CDR2 sequences are SGDLS and YYNGEE. V was shortened by 0 bases and J by 4 bases, with 16 bases between the two germline ends. The CDR3 loop reads CASSVGRDGEGYGYTF. Written as DNA, the CDR3 is TGTGCCAGCAGCGTAGGGCGGGACGGGGAAGGCTATGGCTACACCTTC.

The CDR3 DNA reads as TGCGCCAGCAGCCAAGACCCCAGCGGGGGCGGCACCGGGGAGCTGTTTTTT. Translation gives CASSQDPSGGGTGELFF. V and J are TRBV4-1 and TRBJ2-2; 8 bases fit TRBD2. The CDR3 is 17 residues long. The V gene end was trimmed by 0 bases and the J gene end by 4 bases; junction bases not matched to a gene: 7. Germline CDR1 reads MGHRA; CDR2 reads YSYEKL.

The rearrangement joins TRBV27 to TRBJ1-5; D remains ambiguous. The CDR3 loop spans 14 amino acids. V was pared by 4 bases and J by 2 bases, with 9 bases between. Germline CDR1 is MNHEY and CDR2 is SMNVEV (reference sequence). CDR3 DNA: TGTGCCAGCAGTTACACCGGGGGCAATCAGCCCCAGCATTTT. This gives the protein CASSYTGGNQPQHF.

The chain recombines TRBV2 with TRBJ2-7, with TRBD1 matching 8 bases. Trimming removed 6 bases from V and 2 bases from J; junction bases left unmatched: 9. CDR1 SNHLY and CDR2 FYNNEI come from the germline V gene. The CDR3 loop spans 15 amino acids. In DNA form, the CDR3 reads TGTGCCAGCAGGCCCCCGGGACAGGATCCCTACGAGCAGTACTTC. This translates into CASRPPGQDPYEQYF. Filled out from reference TRBV2 and TRBJ2-7, the complete variable domain reads EPEVTQTPSHQVTQMGQEVILRCVPISNHLYFYWYRQILGQKVEFLVSFYNNEISEKSEIFDDQFSVERPDGSNFTLKIRSTKLEDSAMYFCASRPPGQDPYEQYFGPGTRLTVT.

This sequence joins TRBV7-8 and TRBJ2-7; 8 positions agree with TRBD1. This CDR3 is 14 amino acids long. Germline V gives CDR1 SGHVS, CDR2 FQNEAQ. V trimming: 5 bases; J trimming: 6 bases; junction bases outside the gene matches: 9. DNA of the CDR3: TGTGCCAGCAGCGCAGACAGGGGAACAAGCGAGCAGTACTTC. It yields the protein CASSADRGTSEQYF.

The rearrangement uses TRBV7-9 and TRBJ2-7; D possibly corresponds to TRBD1 (6 bases). V lost 5 bases to trimming and J lost 4 bases, with 18 bases between them. Per germline, CDR1 SEHNR and CDR2 FQNEAQ (reference sequence). This CDR3 spans 15 amino acids. Written as DNA, the CDR3 is TGTGCCAGCAGCCCTGGGGCAGGGGTTGTGTACGAGCAGTACTTC. This translates into CASSPGAGVVYEQYF.

In DNA form, the CDR3 reads TGTGCCAGTAGTATCAGTAGCCTTGACGGAAACACCATATATTTT. Protein sequence: CASSISSLDGNTIYF. This rearrangement joins TRBV19 to TRBJ1-3; unclear D gene. Trimming cost V 3 bases and J 4 bases, with 13 bases left between them. From germline, CDR1 is LNHDA and CDR2 SQIVND (reference sequence). The CDR3 is made up of 15 amino acids.

This chain uses TRBV27 with TRBJ2-7, with a weak D call TRBD1 (5 bases). Germline V gene sequence: CDR1 MNHEY, CDR2 SMNVEV (reference sequence). Trimming left V 4 bases short and J 0 bases short, with 10 bases between. This CDR3 spans 14 amino acids. CDR3 sequence reads: CASSYGGHSYEQYF. The CDR3 nucleotides read TGTGCCAGCAGTTATGGCGGACACTCCTACGAGCAGTACTTC.

V and J are TRBV9 and TRBJ1-1, with D unclear. With 3 bases removed from V and 5 bases from J, the gap between germline ends came to 17 bases. The germline CDR1 and CDR2 sequences are SGDLS and YYNGEE. This CDR3 has 15 residues. CDR3 bases: TGTGCCAGCAGCGGACATACTCTTGGCATGACTGAAGCTTTCTTT. Translating gives CASSGHTLGMTEAFF.

The CDR3 here is CASSQDGEGFGADTQYF. DNA of the CDR3: TGCGCCAGCAGCCAAGATGGGGAGGGTTTTGGAGCAGATACGCAGTATTTT. V is TRBV4-1 and J is TRBJ2-3; 7 bases match TRBD2. After removal of 0 bases from V and 4 bases from J, the junction contained 10 bases not matched to a gene. Germline V gene sequence: CDR1 MGHRA, CDR2 YSYEKL. The CDR3 consists of 17 residues.